Presented here are 29 T cell receptor beta chains from one specimen sequenced in a study of shared clonotypes between healthy human individuals. Here immunoSEQ multiplex PCR was the method, and the copy in TCRdb shows in-frame clones only, minus some. The sample records around 690,000 clones, around 91% being singletons. The sequenced material came from memory CD8+ T cells from PBMCs. Described subset: CD45RO+ cells pooled with CCR7-negative TemRA cells. The receptors shown here come from a man younger than 35 in good health. Some clones in this sample may be carry-over from other donors' samples.

V gene TRBV13 combines with J gene TRBJ1-1, with 10 bases matching TRBD1. The junction had 3 bases not matched to a gene; V was cut back by 5 bases and J by 6 bases. CDR3 length: 13 amino acids. CDR1 is PRHDT and CDR2 is FYEKMQ in the germline V gene (reference sequence). The CDR3 sequence: CASSAGQGAEAFF. The CDR3 DNA reads TGTGCCAGCAGCGCAGGACAGGGGGCTGAAGCTTTCTTT.

CDR3 nucleotides: TGTGCCAGCACAGGGGTTTCAGATACGCAGTATTTT. Translation gives CASTGVSDTQYF. This chain joins TRBV27 and TRBJ2-3; a possible D gene is TRBD1 (6 bases). V was clipped by 7 bases and J by 4 bases, with 9 bases between them. CDR3 length: 12 residues. Germline lookup yields CDR1 MNHEY and CDR2 SMNVEV (reference sequence).

The chain couples TRBV7-9 to TRBJ2-7; unclear D gene. The CDR3 totals 17 residues. The V and J ends lost 4 bases and 2 bases respectively, with 21 bases between them. From germline, CDR1 is SEHNR and CDR2 FQNEAQ (reference sequence). The CDR3 DNA reads TGTGCCAGCAGCTCTCGTGCCCAACGAGGCCGGGCCTACGAGCAGTACTTC. Protein product: CASSSRAQRGRAYEQYF.

The rearrangement links TRBV4-1 to TRBJ2-2, with TRBD2 matching 9 bases. Germline CDR1 is MGHRA and CDR2 is YSYEKL. This CDR3 spans 17 amino acids. The trim removed 2 bases at V and 1 base at J, leaving 5 bases unmatched. This CDR3 reads CASSQTRAGGNTGELFF. The CDR3 DNA sequence: TGCGCCAGCAGCCAAACAAGAGCGGGGGGGAACACCGGGGAGCTGTTTTTT.

This chain connects TRBV4-3 to TRBJ2-7; D tentatively fits TRBD1 or TRBD2 (5 bases each). The germline gives CDR1 LGHNA, CDR2 YSLEER. CDR3 length: 14 amino acids. V lost 0 bases and J 6 bases, leaving 12 bases between the germline ends. The CDR3 sequence: CASSQDAERGEQYF. CDR3 nucleotide sequence: TGCGCCAGCAGCCAAGATGCGGAGAGGGGCGAGCAGTACTTC.

The chain couples TRBV19 to TRBJ1-5, with D tentatively TRBD1 (5 bases). Trimming removed 1 base at V and 3 bases at J, with 10 bases between. The CDR3 totals 15 residues. CDR1 and CDR2 from the germline V gene are LNHDA and SQIVND (reference sequence). The CDR3 protein is CASSIGGRANQPQHF. The CDR3 nucleotides read TGTGCCAGTAGTATAGGGGGCAGGGCCAATCAGCCCCAGCATTTT.

This chain uses TRBV29-1 with TRBJ2-1, with D possibly called TRBD1 or TRBD2 (5 bases each). CDR3 length: 10 amino acids. From germline, CDR1 is SQVTM and CDR2 ANQGSEA. V was trimmed by 8 bases and J by 10 bases, leaving 12 bases between them. The CDR3 region has the DNA TGCAGCCTCAAACGGGACGAGCAGTTCTTC. Translation: CSLKRDEQFF.

The rearrangement joins TRBV28 to TRBJ1-2, with 8 bases aligning to TRBD1. CDR1 is MDHEN, CDR2 SYDVKM, per germline. The V and J ends lost 5 bases and 8 bases, in that order; junction bases with no gene match: 4. The CDR3 runs to 12 residues. CDR3 loop: CASSLRGQGYTF. Here the CDR3 DNA reads TGTGCCAGCAGTCTCAGGGGGCAGGGCTACACCTTC.

The genes are TRBV6-5 and TRBJ2-5; 11 bases line up with TRBD2. Germline V gene data show CDR1 as MNHEY and CDR2 as SVGAGI. J lost 5 bases, V lost 4 bases, and 6 bases had no gene match. The length of the CDR3 is 15 residues. As DNA, the CDR3 is TGTGCCAGCAGTTTAGCGGGAGGGGGGTTTGAGACCCAGTACTTC. This sequence encodes CASSLAGGGFETQYF.

This chain links TRBV11-2 with TRBJ1-2; TRBD1 is a possible D gene (5 bases). V dropped 5 bases and J dropped 3 bases, with 16 bases sitting between them. Germline assignment: CDR1 SGHAT and CDR2 FQNNGV. The CDR3 extends over 15 amino acids. The CDR3 spells CASSAWGYEDYGYTF. The CDR3 nucleotides read TGTGCCAGCAGCGCGTGGGGCTATGAAGACTATGGCTACACCTTC.

A single count supports this clone. The CDR3 nucleotides read TGTGCCAGCAGCTTAATAGGGACTAGCGGGAGTGCAGAGACCCAGTACTTC. Its translation is CASSLIGTSGSAETQYF. The gene calls are TRBV7-3 and TRBJ2-5, with TRBD2 matching over 14 bases. V gave up 1 base and J gave up 4 bases; unmatched junction bases: 5. The CDR3 runs to 17 residues. Per germline, CDR1 SGHTA and CDR2 FQGTGA.

This clone was picked up one time. The chain couples TRBV7-6 to TRBJ2-7, with TRBD2 matching 8 bases. The CDR3 runs 15 residues. J lost 7 bases, V lost 1 base, and 9 bases had no gene match. The germline gives CDR1 SGHVS, CDR2 FNYEAQ. CDR3: CASSLEGGLGGEQYF. The CDR3 bases are TGTGCCAGCAGCTTAGAAGGGGGACTAGGAGGGGAGCAGTACTTC.

V usage is TRBV29-1 and J usage is TRBJ2-1; TRBD1 or TRBD2 may be the D gene (6 bases each). Looked up from germline, CDR1 is SQVTM and CDR2 is ANQGSEA. The CDR3 has 16 residues. V gave up 4 bases and J gave up 7 bases, with 23 bases separating them. The CDR3 DNA is TGCAGCGTTGTGGGGGGCGTGTTAAGGAGTGCAAATGAGCAGTTCTTC. Protein product: CSVVGGVLRSANEQFF.

The chain joins TRBV29-1 to TRBJ1-2, with 7 bases aligning to TRBD1. Germline V gene sequence: CDR1 SQVTM, CDR2 ANQGSEA. With V trimmed by 4 bases and J by 8 bases, 13 bases remained unmatched. CDR3 size: 14 residues. The CDR3 nucleotides read TGCAGCGTTGTTGCAGGGGGAGGGGTGGACGGCTACACCTTC. It specifies CSVVAGGGVDGYTF.

The J gene is TRBJ1-1, the V gene TRBV7-6, with D perhaps TRBD1 (5 bases). The CDR3 totals 16 residues. Trimming pared 1 base from V and 4 bases from J, leaving 16 bases between. Germline CDR1 reads SGHVS; CDR2 reads FNYEAQ. The CDR3 bases are TGTGCCAGCAGCTTAGTCGGGCGGGGACCCGGCACTGAAGCTTTCTTT. Residues: CASSLVGRGPGTEAFF.

V is TRBV6-1 and J is TRBJ2-7; 7 bases map to TRBD1. The CDR3 length is 14 residues. The germline CDR1 and CDR2 sequences are MNHNS and SASEGT. Trimming at V came to 6 bases and at J to 1 base, leaving 6 bases not matched to a gene. CDR3 residues: CASSTRQGSYEQYF. The CDR3 DNA follows: TGTGCCAGCAGCACAAGACAGGGTTCCTACGAGCAGTACTTC.

The J gene is TRBJ2-7, the V gene TRBV30; possibly TRBD1 for D (5 bases). Germline V gives CDR1 GTSNPN, CDR2 SVGIG (reference sequence). CDR3 length: 14 amino acids. Trimming pared 4 bases from V and 2 bases from J, leaving 15 bases between. As DNA, the CDR3 is TGTGCCTGGACGAGCGAGCAGGGCCCCTACGAGCAGTACTTC. Amino acids: CAWTSEQGPYEQYF.

The chain joins TRBV28 to TRBJ2-1, with D hard to call. The V end was cut by 3 bases, the J end by 0 bases, with 9 bases between. The germline V gene has CDR1 MDHEN and CDR2 SYDVKM. This CDR3 is built from 15 residues. The CDR3 sequence is CASSLTWSSYNEQFF. CDR3 bases: TGTGCCAGCAGTTTGACGTGGAGCTCCTACAATGAGCAGTTCTTC. Full variable domain (rest looked up from reference TRBV28 and TRBJ2-1): DVKVTQSSRYLVKRTGEKVFLECVQDMDHENMFWYRQDPGLGLRLIYFSYDVKMKEKGDIPEGYSVSREKKERFSLILESASTNQTSMYLCASSLTWSSYNEQFFGPGTRLTVL.

The chain uses TRBV29-1 and TRBJ1-2; D gene uncertain. Trimming cost V 6 bases and J 7 bases, with 9 bases left between them. Looked up from germline, CDR1 is SQVTM and CDR2 is ANQGSEA. The CDR3 has 10 residues. CDR3 region: CSVEWGGYTF. The DNA of the CDR3 is TGCAGCGTCGAGTGGGGTGGCTACACCTTC.

The chain recombines TRBV11-2 with TRBJ2-4; D tentatively reads TRBD1 or TRBD2 (7 bases each). Trimming took 5 bases from V and 7 from J, leaving 18 bases between them. The CDR3 runs 15 residues. Per the germline V gene, CDR1 is SGHAT and CDR2 is FQNNGV. The CDR3: CASSEENRGGNIQYF. The CDR3 DNA reads as TGTGCCAGCAGCGAAGAAAACAGGGGAGGGAACATTCAGTACTTC.

The V and J genes are TRBV25-1 and TRBJ1-1; D call uncertain. The V end lost 2 bases, the J end lost 4 bases, and 11 bases lay between the germline ends. Per the germline V gene, CDR1 is MGHDK and CDR2 is SYGVNS. The CDR3 sequence is 14 residues long. The CDR3 nucleotides read TGTGCCAGCAGTGAAGGGGAGGTTTTCACTGAAGCTTTCTTT. Translating it yields CASSEGEVFTEAFF.

This chain joins TRBV27 and TRBJ1-1; 8 nucleotides match TRBD1. The germline V gene encodes CDR1 MNHEY and CDR2 SMNVEV (reference sequence). V lost 7 bases to trimming and J lost 1 base; unmatched junction nucleotides: 11. The CDR3 runs to 16 residues. The CDR3 region is CASTQFAGTGNTEAFF. In nucleotides, the CDR3 is TGTGCCAGCACCCAGTTCGCCGGGACAGGGAACACTGAAGCTTTCTTT.

The gene calls are TRBV5-5 and TRBJ1-1, with a possible D match to TRBD1 (6 bases). V shed 1 base and J shed 11 bases, with 18 bases lying between them. There are 14 residues in the CDR3. Per the germline V gene, CDR1 is SGHKS and CDR2 is YYEKEE (reference sequence). CDR3 nucleotides: TGTGCCAGCAGCTTGCGAGACAGGACGGCGGATGCTTTCTTT. Protein sequence: CASSLRDRTADAFF.

The V gene is TRBV7-9, the J gene TRBJ2-7; D is perhaps TRBD1 (5 bases). The CDR3 is 13 residues long. Trimming removed 5 bases at V and 6 bases at J, with 14 bases between. The germline CDR1 and CDR2 sequences are SEHNR and FQNEAQ (reference sequence). The CDR3: CASSRAGFTEQYF. CDR3 nucleotide sequence: TGTGCCAGCAGCAGGGCAGGGTTCACCGAGCAGTACTTC. Full variable domain (outside the CDR3, taken from reference TRBV7-9 and TRBJ2-7): DTGVSQNPRHKITKRGQNVTFRCDPISEHNRLYWYRQTLGQGPEFLTYFQNEAQLEKSRLLSDRFSAERPKGSFSTLEIQRTEQGDSAMYLCASSRAGFTEQYFGPGTRLTVT.

The chain is built from TRBV7-3 and TRBJ2-6; D is perhaps TRBD1 (6 bases). V lost 1 base to trimming and J lost 4 bases, with 23 bases between them. This CDR3 spans 20 amino acids. Per germline, CDR1 SGHTA and CDR2 FQGTGA. The CDR3 sequence is CASSLIAPGHLNPGANVLTF. CDR3 nucleotide sequence: TGTGCCAGCAGCTTAATTGCCCCGGGACATCTAAACCCCGGGGCCAACGTCCTGACTTTC.

This chain links TRBV5-1 with TRBJ2-3, with D perhaps being TRBD1 or TRBD2 (5 bases each). CDR1 and CDR2 from the germline V gene are SGHRS and YFSETQ. Trimming removed 1 base at V and 2 bases at J, with 14 bases between. This CDR3 spans 16 amino acids. Here the CDR3 reads CASSLSGTKYTDTQYF. The CDR3 nucleotides read TGCGCCAGCAGCTTGTCCGGGACCAAATACACAGATACGCAGTATTTT.

As to this clone: In the same sample, other DNA sequences code for this CDR3. This chain links TRBV27 with TRBJ1-5; D unclear. This CDR3 has 15 residues. The germline V gene encodes CDR1 MNHEY and CDR2 SMNVEV (reference sequence). Trimming removed 2 bases at V and 0 bases at J, with 8 bases between. CDR3 protein: CASSLGGLSNQPQHF. For the CDR3, the DNA is TGTGCCAGCAGTTTAGGAGGCCTTAGCAATCAGCCCCAGCATTTT.

The chain uses TRBV5-1 and TRBJ1-6; 7 nucleotides match TRBD1. J lost 14 bases, V lost 3 bases, and 8 bases had no gene match. Germline V lookup: CDR1 SGHRS, CDR2 YFSETQ. The CDR3 is 13 residues long. The CDR3 nucleotides read TGCGCCAGCAGCTCGCAGACAGGGAAGGCCCTCCACTTT. This translates into CASSSQTGKALHF.

The chain couples TRBV4-3 to TRBJ1-1, with a tentative D call TRBD1 (6 bases). The V and J ends lost 1 base and 3 bases respectively, with 12 bases between them. This CDR3 contains 15 residues. Per germline, CDR1 LGHNA and CDR2 YSLEER. The CDR3 is CASSQAAQGYTEAFF. CDR3 coding DNA: TGCGCCAGCAGCCAAGCCGCACAGGGATACACTGAAGCTTTCTTT.